A single sample is the source of the 25 T cell receptor beta chains below, sequenced in a study of identical twins. One entry per CDR3 protein results from TCRdb running MiXCR on the 5' RACE reads. This repertoire shows hundreds of thousands of distinct CDR3 sequences, about 20% found once; its top ten account for 10% to 15%. Separately, the same data were catalogued under a study of T cells expressing NK-cell markers.

Specimen: PBMCs. Receptors were obtained from a woman aged 18-29 years in good health.

In its sample, this clonotype was seen a few times. The CDR3 spells CASSLLQGRGEQYF. CDR3 coding DNA: TGTGCCAGCAGCTTATTACAGGGAAGGGGCGAGCAGTACTTC. The V and J genes are TRBV7-9 and TRBJ2-7; maybe TRBD1 (6 bases). V lost 2 bases, J lost 6 bases, and 14 bases lay in between. CDR3 size: 14 residues. Germline CDR1 reads SEHNR; CDR2 reads FQNEAQ (reference sequence).

This rearrangement joins TRBV29-1 to TRBJ2-1; maybe TRBD1 (5 bases). This CDR3 has 11 residues. With 5 bases removed from V and 8 bases from J, the gap between germline ends came to 10 bases. Per germline, CDR1 SQVTM and CDR2 ANQGSEA. CDR3 sequence: CSVPGHYEQFF. The CDR3 DNA is TGCAGCGTTCCCGGACATTATGAGCAGTTCTTC.

This chain connects TRBV11-1 to TRBJ2-1; TRBD2 matches at 15 bases. Unmatched junction bases numbered 5, after V lost 2 bases and J lost 0 bases. The length of the CDR3 is 19 residues. Germline CDR1 reads SGHAT; CDR2 reads FQDESV (reference sequence). The CDR3 DNA sequence: TGTGCCAGCAGCTTATCCGGGACTAGCGGGAGGAGCTCCTACAATGAGCAGTTCTTC. Its translation: CASSLSGTSGRSSYNEQFF.

This clonotype was detected a few times. The chain recombines TRBV15 with TRBJ2-2, with unresolved D. The CDR3 is made up of 15 amino acids. With 3 bases removed from V and 0 bases from J, the gap between germline ends came to 8 bases. Germline CDR1 is LNHNV and CDR2 is YYDKDF (reference sequence). CDR3 loop: CATSRELANTGELFF. The CDR3 DNA sequence: TGTGCCACCAGCAGGGAACTTGCGAACACCGGGGAGCTGTTTTTT.

V is TRBV30 and J is TRBJ1-1; D ambiguous. CDR1 and CDR2 (germline): GTSNPN, SVGIG (reference sequence). This CDR3 is built from 14 residues. Trimming left V 4 bases short and J 0 bases short, with 12 bases between. CDR3 sequence (DNA): TGTGCCTGGAACCAGGCACTTCTGAACACTGAAGCTTTCTTT. Its protein product is CAWNQALLNTEAFF.

This clonotype was observed a few times. CDR3 sequence (DNA): TGCAGTGCAACCGGGAATGAAGCTTTCTTT. Amino acid sequence: CSATGNEAFF. The chain carries TRBV20-1 and TRBJ1-1; D not certain. Germline lookup yields CDR1 DFQATT and CDR2 SNEGSKA (reference sequence). The CDR3 runs 10 residues. V gave up 6 bases and J gave up 7 bases, with 9 bases separating them.

This clonotype was seen at least ten times. V is TRBV12-3 or TRBV12-4 and J is TRBJ2-6; D call uncertain. This CDR3 is 13 amino acids long. V dropped 6 bases and J dropped 0 bases, with 3 bases sitting between them. CDR3 loop: CASRSSGANVLTF. The CDR3 DNA follows: TGTGCCAGCAGGTCCTCTGGGGCCAACGTCCTGACTTTC.

J is TRBJ1-1 and V is TRBV6-5, with 9 bases matching TRBD1. The length of the CDR3 is 15 residues. The V gene's germline CDR1 is MNHEY and CDR2 SVGAGI. The V and J ends lost 4 bases and 5 bases, in that order; junction bases with no gene match: 8. The CDR3 DNA follows: TGTGCCAGCAGTTTACTTACAGGGGGCTGGACTGAAGCTTTCTTT. Translated, it gives CASSLLTGGWTEAFF.

The chain joins TRBV20-1 to TRBJ2-1; maybe TRBD2 (5 bases). V was clipped by 5 bases and J by 4 bases, with 18 bases between them. This CDR3 contains 15 residues. Looked up from germline, CDR1 is DFQATT and CDR2 is SNEGSKA (reference sequence). The CDR3 region is CSASRTRNPYNEQFF. CDR3 bases: TGCAGTGCTTCCCGGACTCGAAACCCTTACAATGAGCAGTTCTTC.

This clonotype was seen more than once but under ten times. The chain combines TRBV12-3 or TRBV12-4 with TRBJ2-1, with D unclear. The ends were cut back, 1 base at V and 0 bases at J, with 10 bases in the middle. This CDR3 spans 16 amino acids. DNA for the CDR3: TGTGCCAGCAGTTTAGGGATGGCCCTCTCCTACAATGAGCAGTTCTTC. It specifies CASSLGMALSYNEQFF.

The chain has TRBV5-1 and TRBJ1-1; possible D gene TRBD1, 5 bases. Trimming pared 2 bases from V and 2 bases from J, leaving 13 bases between. Germline V CDR1 and CDR2: SGHRS, YFSETQ. This CDR3 has 15 residues. This chain's CDR3 is CASSLTSTENTEAFF. The DNA for the CDR3 is TGCGCCAGCAGCTTAACGTCGACAGAAAACACTGAAGCTTTCTTT.

This sequence joins TRBV5-1 and TRBJ2-3, with D hard to call. The length of the CDR3 is 16 residues. Germline CDR1 reads SGHRS; CDR2 reads YFSETQ. The germline V and J ends were trimmed by 0 bases and 2 bases, with 13 bases remaining between them. The CDR3 reads CASSLGATYPTDTQYF. DNA of the CDR3: TGCGCCAGCAGCTTGGGTGCCACCTATCCCACAGATACGCAGTATTTT.

This clonotype was seen a few times. The rearrangement joins TRBV15 to TRBJ2-1; TRBD1 agrees at 7 bases. Germline values: CDR1 LNHNV, CDR2 YYDKDF (reference sequence). This CDR3 spans 13 amino acids. Trimming took 6 bases from V and 7 from J; bases not matched to a gene: 6. Here the CDR3 DNA reads TGTGCCACCAGAAGGGACAGCAAGAATGAGCAGTTCTTC. It yields the protein CATRRDSKNEQFF.

This clonotype has only a few counts. The chain uses TRBV20-1 and TRBJ2-1, with 10 bases identical to TRBD1. Trimming at V came to 6 bases and at J to 6 bases, leaving 8 bases not matched to a gene. The germline V gene has CDR1 DFQATT and CDR2 SNEGSKA (reference sequence). CDR3 length equals 14 residues. CDR3 loop: CSAAGQGFFNEQFF. In nucleotides, the CDR3 is TGCAGTGCGGCGGGACAGGGGTTTTTCAATGAGCAGTTCTTC.

This clonotype showed up just a few times. This chain links TRBV3-1 with TRBJ2-1, with TRBD2 matching over 9 bases. The CDR3 loop spans 14 amino acids. Looked up from germline, CDR1 is LGHDT and CDR2 is YNNKEL (reference sequence). The V segment lost 4 bases and the J segment 6 bases; nucleotides outside the gene matches: 4. The DNA for the CDR3 is TGTGCCAGCAGCCCCGGGACTAGCCCCAATGAGCAGTTCTTC. Translating gives CASSPGTSPNEQFF.

The chain employs TRBV14 and TRBJ2-7; D is possibly TRBD1 or TRBD2 (5 bases each). The V gene lost 0 bases and the J gene lost 3 bases, with 18 bases spanning the gap. The CDR3 extends over 17 amino acids. Germline lookup yields CDR1 SGHDN and CDR2 FVKESK. CDR3 coding DNA: TGTGCCAGCAGCCAAGAAAGAGGGACGAACCCTTACTACGAGCAGTACTTC. Its protein is CASSQERGTNPYYEQYF.

This rearrangement joins TRBV18 to TRBJ2-5, with D tentatively TRBD1 (7 bases). CDR3 length: 16 amino acids. The V gene lost 2 bases and the J gene lost 5 bases, with 18 bases spanning the gap. CDR1 and CDR2 (germline): KGHSH, LQKENI. CDR3 nucleotide sequence: TGTGCCAGCTCACCATACGTCGGAGGGGGCGGTGAGACCCAGTACTTC. This gives the protein CASSPYVGGGGETQYF.

The V gene is TRBV7-2, the J gene TRBJ2-3; TRBD1 matches 7 bases. The CDR3 runs to 16 residues. Looked up from germline, CDR1 is SGHTA and CDR2 is FQGNSA. With 1 base clipped from V and 2 bases from J, the junction kept 6 bases outside the gene matches. As DNA, the CDR3 is TGTGCCAGCAGCTTAGACCGGGACAGCATCACAGATACGCAGTATTTT. It encodes CASSLDRDSITDTQYF.

J is TRBJ2-3 and V is TRBV5-1, with no clear D. Germline-derived CDR1 and CDR2 are SGHRS and YFSETQ. CDR3 length: 14 amino acids. V was shortened by 4 bases and J by 1 base, with 10 bases between the two germline ends. Here the CDR3 DNA reads TGCGCCAGCAGCGATCAAGGTGGCACAGATACGCAGTATTTT. Protein sequence: CASSDQGGTDTQYF.

The rearrangement uses TRBV3-1 and TRBJ2-3, with TRBD2 matching 12 bases. Germline assignment: CDR1 LGHDT and CDR2 YNNKEL (reference sequence). J lost 2 bases, V lost 5 bases, and 2 bases had no gene match. CDR3 length: 15 residues. The CDR3 region is CASSSSGGVTDTQYF. Here the CDR3 DNA reads TGTGCCAGCAGCTCTAGCGGGGGGGTCACAGATACGCAGTATTTT.

In its sample, this clonotype was seen a few times. The V call is TRBV20-1, the J call TRBJ2-6; D is unresolved. The CDR3 is 16 residues long. Trimming took off 6 bases at V and 0 bases at J, with 15 bases between the two ends. CDR1 is DFQATT, CDR2 SNEGSKA, per germline (reference sequence). This CDR3 is CSAGSGGSSGANVLTF. CDR3 bases: TGCAGTGCCGGTTCCGGCGGAAGCTCTGGGGCCAACGTCCTGACTTTC.

V and J are TRBV7-2 and TRBJ2-3, with D maybe TRBD2 (5 bases). The CDR3 consists of 14 residues. Germline-derived CDR1 and CDR2 are SGHTA and FQGNSA. The V gene lost 1 base and the J gene lost 3 bases, with 8 bases spanning the gap. CDR3: CASSLDGRTDTQYF. CDR3 coding DNA: TGTGCCAGCAGCTTAGATGGGAGAACAGATACGCAGTATTTT.

This clonotype was detected a few times. The chain recombines TRBV6-1 with TRBJ2-1; 8 bases match TRBD2. Germline values: CDR1 MNHNS, CDR2 SASEGT. This CDR3 is built from 14 residues. Unmatched junction bases numbered 9, after V lost 8 bases and J lost 6 bases. CDR3 in DNA: TGTGCCAGCGTCACGGGGGGGATTGGCAATGAGCAGTTCTTC. Amino acid sequence: CASVTGGIGNEQFF.

This clonotype was counted only a few times. The genes are TRBV30 and TRBJ2-7, with D unclear. The CDR3 is 12 residues long. The V end was cut by 1 base, the J end by 10 bases, with 14 bases between. Germline V gives CDR1 GTSNPN, CDR2 SVGIG (reference sequence). The CDR3 spells CAWSESQSTQYF. In DNA, the CDR3 is TGTGCCTGGAGTGAGAGCCAGTCGACACAGTACTTC. Full variable domain (rest looked up from reference TRBV30 and TRBJ2-7): SQTIHQWPATLVQPVGSPLSLECTVEGTSNPNLYWYRQAAGRGLQLLFYSVGIGQISSEVPQNLSASRPQDRQFILSSKKLLLSDSGFYLCAWSESQSTQYFGPGTRLTVT.

This clonotype showed up many times. This chain joins TRBV6-5 and TRBJ2-7; TRBD2 matches at 7 bases. Germline V gives CDR1 MNHEY, CDR2 SVGAGI. CDR3 size: 13 residues. The V gene end was trimmed by 6 bases and the J gene end by 3 bases; junction bases not matched to a gene: 5. This chain's CDR3 is CASSLTSDYEQYF. In DNA, the CDR3 is TGTGCCAGCAGCCTTACTAGCGACTACGAGCAGTACTTC.